The rows below give T cell receptor beta chains drawn from one sample of a study of OX40 agonist ivuxolimab in advanced cancers. Here immunoSEQ multiplex PCR was the method, and the copy in TCRdb shows in-frame clones only, minus some. The sample consists of some 80,000 clones, about 80% of them appearing once. The source material was CD4+ or CD8+ T cells sorted from blood, sampled in a trial of the OX40 agonist ivuxolimab. Every receptor here comes from an adult with an advanced solid tumor such as melanoma, head and neck, liver or kidney cancer. The CDR3 runs from the conserved cysteine through the conserved F or W. D genes are given only for firm matches. Size tells how often a clone was seen (once, few, many) or the class of an expanded clone, and some rows leave it out.

D,size,V,J,DNA,CDR3
.,.,TRBV5-1,TRBJ1-2,TGCGCCAGCAGTCTAATCGGACGGAATAACTATGGCTACACCTTC,CASSLIGRNNYGYTF
TRBD1,.,TRBV4-1,TRBJ2-3,TGCGCCAGCAGCGACAGGGGAGTAGATACGCAGTATTTT,CASSDRGVDTQYF
TRBD1,.,TRBV19,TRBJ2-7,TGTGCCAGTAGCCAAAAACAGGGGCTCTACGAGCAGTACTTC,CASSQKQGLYEQYF
.,.,TRBV4-1,TRBJ1-2,TGCGCCAGCAGCCAAGATGCAGGGCCTATCTATGGCTACACCTTC,CASSQDAGPIYGYTF
.,.,TRBV7-2,TRBJ1-5,TGTGCCAGCAGCTTAGGGGTTAGCAATCAGCCCCAGCATTTT,CASSLGVSNQPQHF
TRBD1,once,TRBV7-2,TRBJ2-7,TGTGCCAGCAGCTTGGGGACAGGGATCTTGCAATGGTACTTC,CASSLGTGILQWYF
.,.,TRBV5-1,TRBJ2-1,TGCGCCAGCAGCTTGGTGCCTAGCATCTACAATGAGCAGTTCTTC,CASSLVPSIYNEQFF
.,.,TRBV5-5,TRBJ2-1,TGTGCCAGCAGCCGACGGCAACAGGAGTACAATGAGCAGTTCTTC,CASSRRQQEYNEQFF
.,.,TRBV7-9,TRBJ1-5,TGTGCCAGCAGCTTACGTGGACCCCAGCATTTT,CASSLRGPQHF
.,.,TRBV28,TRBJ2-2,TGTGCCAGCAGGGTTACGACCGGGGAGCTGTTTTTT,CASRVTTGELFF
.,once,TRBV5-4,TRBJ2-2,TGTGCCAGCAGCTATTTACAGGGATCCACCGGGGAGCTGTTTTTT,CASSYLQGSTGELFF
.,.,TRBV15,TRBJ1-4,TGTGCCACCAGCAGAGAGGGGGTTGAAAAACTGTTTTTT,CATSREGVEKLFF
.,.,TRBV5-6,TRBJ1-5,TGTGCCAGCAGCTTGGAGACAGGCCAGCCCCAGCATTTT,CASSLETGQPQHF
.,few,TRBV28,TRBJ1-1,TGTGCCAGCAGTTTAAGACAACCAAACACTGAAGCTTTCTTT,CASSLRQPNTEAFF
.,.,TRBV7-8,TRBJ1-1,TGTGCCAGCAGCTTAGCGAGGGGAGCGAACACTGAAGCTTTCTTT,CASSLARGANTEAFF
.,.,TRBV14,TRBJ1-3,TGTGCCAGCAGCCAAGAGGTCGGCAGGGGCACTGGAAACACCATATATTTT,CASSQEVGRGTGNTIYF
.,.,TRBV19,TRBJ1-5,TGTGCCAGTAGTATCGTGAGGGGCAATCAGCCCCAGCATTTT,CASSIVRGNQPQHF
.,.,TRBV6-5,TRBJ1-5,TGTGCCAGCAGTTACGCTCGAGGCAATCAGCCCCAGCATTTT,CASSYARGNQPQHF
.,.,TRBV28,TRBJ2-1,TGTGCCAGCAGCCAGGTTTGGGAGCAGTTCTTC,CASSQVWEQFF
.,.,TRBV28,TRBJ1-2,TGTGCCAGCAGTCCTCGGGGGGCCGATTATGGCTACACCTTC,CASSPRGADYGYTF
TRBD2,.,TRBV5-1,TRBJ2-3,TGCGCCAGCAGCTTGTTTCTAGCGGGGTCAGATACGCAGTATTTT,CASSLFLAGSDTQYF
TRBD2,few,TRBV18,TRBJ2-7,TGTGCCAGCTCACCATCGATAGCGGGAACTCGCGAGCAGTACTTC,CASSPSIAGTREQYF
TRBD1,.,TRBV29-1,TRBJ2-5,TGCAGCGCAAGGACCGGGACAGGGGCACCAGAGACCCAGTACTTC,CSARTGTGAPETQYF
.,.,TRBV27,TRBJ2-3,TGTGCCAGCAGTTTATTGGGTGGATTCACAGATACGCAGTATTTT,CASSLLGGFTDTQYF
.,.,TRBV12-5,TRBJ1-1,TGTGCTAGTGGTCCCCGAGGGGGTTGGACGAACACTGAAGCTTTCTTT,CASGPRGGWTNTEAFF
.,few,TRBV19,TRBJ1-3,TGTGCCAGTAGTCGAGGGAGCTCTGGAAACACCATATATTTT,CASSRGSSGNTIYF
.,.,TRBV7-8,TRBJ2-3,TGTGCCAGCAGCCCTCAGAGATCCACAGATACGCAGTATTTT,CASSPQRSTDTQYF
TRBD2,.,TRBV7-2,TRBJ2-1,TGTGCCAGCAGGGGCAGCGGGATCTACAATGAGCAGTTCTTC,CASRGSGIYNEQFF
.,.,TRBV30,TRBJ2-1,TGTGCCTGGAGTGTAGAAAATGAGCAGTTCTTC,CAWSVENEQFF
.,.,TRBV29-1,TRBJ2-5,TGCAGCGTTGAGGTGGGTTGGGAGGAGACCCAGTACTTC,CSVEVGWEETQYF
.,.,TRBV29-1,TRBJ1-2,TGCAGCGTTGAAGGGGGGTATAACTATGGCTACACCTTC,CSVEGGYNYGYTF
.,.,TRBV10-3,TRBJ2-1,TGTGCCATCAGTGAATGGGGGAATGAGCAGTTCTTC,CAISEWGNEQFF
TRBD1,.,TRBV9,TRBJ1-6,TGTGCCAGCAGCGTAGGTAGCACAGGGGATAATTCACCCCTCCACTTT,CASSVGSTGDNSPLHF
.,once,TRBV5-4,TRBJ1-2,TGTGCCAGCAGCTTGGATGGGAACTATGGCTACACCTTC,CASSLDGNYGYTF
.,.,TRBV27,TRBJ2-3,TGTGCCAGCAAACCTCGACTCCTGACAGATACGCAGTATTTT,CASKPRLLTDTQYF
.,.,TRBV7-9,TRBJ2-2,TGTGCCAGCAGCTCTAAGACGGGAATTACCGGGGAGCTGTTTTTT,CASSSKTGITGELFF
.,.,TRBV14,TRBJ2-1,TGTGCCAGCAGCCAAGATCGGGCAAACAATGAGCAGTTCTTC,CASSQDRANNEQFF
.,.,TRBV15,TRBJ2-3,TGTGCCACCAGCAGATCGCGGGCAGATACGCAGTATTTT,CATSRSRADTQYF
TRBD1,.,TRBV7-3,TRBJ2-3,TGTGCCAGCAGCTCAAGACAGGGGGCATTCGATACGCAGTATTTT,CASSSRQGAFDTQYF
.,.,TRBV29-1,TRBJ1-4,TGCAGCGTTAGGACAGATAATGAAAAACTGTTTTTT,CSVRTDNEKLFF
.,.,TRBV18,TRBJ2-3,TGTGCCAGCTCACCGCCCGACAGAAGCACAGATACGCAGTATTTT,CASSPPDRSTDTQYF
TRBD1,.,TRBV6-6,TRBJ2-4,TGTGCCAGCAGTATAGGACAGGGTATGCTGGACATTCAGTACTTC,CASSIGQGMLDIQYF
TRBD1,.,TRBV5-1,TRBJ2-5,TGCGCCAGCAGCTTGGTAGGGACAGATGAAGAGACCCAGTACTTC,CASSLVGTDEETQYF
.,.,TRBV28,TRBJ2-1,TGTGCCAGCAGACAGGGTATATCCTACAATGAGCAGTTCTTC,CASRQGISYNEQFF
.,.,TRBV28,TRBJ2-5,TGTGCCAGCAGTTACGGGCCTCAGGACAGTAAAGAGACCCAGTACTTC,CASSYGPQDSKETQYF
TRBD2,.,TRBV7-2,TRBJ2-1,TGTGCCAGCAGCTCCGGACTAGCGGGGGGGCTGGGTGAGCAGTTCTTC,CASSSGLAGGLGEQFF
TRBD2,.,TRBV19,TRBJ2-1,TGTGCCAGTAGTATCGGCGGGAGGGCCTACAATGAGCAGTTCTTC,CASSIGGRAYNEQFF